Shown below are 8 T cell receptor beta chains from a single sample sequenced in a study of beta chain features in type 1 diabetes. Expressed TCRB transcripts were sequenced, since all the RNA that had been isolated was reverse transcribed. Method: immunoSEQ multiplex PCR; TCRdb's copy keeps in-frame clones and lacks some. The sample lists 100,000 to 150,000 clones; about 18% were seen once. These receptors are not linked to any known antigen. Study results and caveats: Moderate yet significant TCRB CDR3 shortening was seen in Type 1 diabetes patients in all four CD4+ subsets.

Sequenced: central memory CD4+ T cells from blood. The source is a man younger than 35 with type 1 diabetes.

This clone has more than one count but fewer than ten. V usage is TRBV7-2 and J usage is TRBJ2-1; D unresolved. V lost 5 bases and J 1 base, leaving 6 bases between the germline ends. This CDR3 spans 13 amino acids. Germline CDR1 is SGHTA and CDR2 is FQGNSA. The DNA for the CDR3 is TGTGCCAGCAGCGGAGATTCCTACAATGAGCAGTTCTTC. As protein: CASSGDSYNEQFF.

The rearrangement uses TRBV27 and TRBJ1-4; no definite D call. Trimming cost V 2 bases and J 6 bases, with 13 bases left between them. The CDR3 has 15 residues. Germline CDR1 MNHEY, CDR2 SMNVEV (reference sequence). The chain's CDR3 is CASSLGSGLYEKLFF. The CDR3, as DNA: TGTGCCAGCAGTTTAGGCTCCGGATTATATGAAAAACTGTTTTTT.

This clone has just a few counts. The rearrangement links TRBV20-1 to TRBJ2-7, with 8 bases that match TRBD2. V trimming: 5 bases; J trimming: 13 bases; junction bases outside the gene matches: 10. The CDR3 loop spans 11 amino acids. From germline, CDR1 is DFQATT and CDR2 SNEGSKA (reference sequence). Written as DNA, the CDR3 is TGCAGTGCTCCCTCGCTCGGGGGGGCCTACTTC. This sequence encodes CSAPSLGGAYF.

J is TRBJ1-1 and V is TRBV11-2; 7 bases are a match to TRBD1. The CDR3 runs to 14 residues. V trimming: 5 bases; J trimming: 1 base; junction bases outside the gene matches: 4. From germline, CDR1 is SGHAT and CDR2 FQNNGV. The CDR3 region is CASSPTGRNTEAFF. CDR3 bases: TGTGCCAGCAGCCCGACAGGGCGGAACACTGAAGCTTTCTTT.

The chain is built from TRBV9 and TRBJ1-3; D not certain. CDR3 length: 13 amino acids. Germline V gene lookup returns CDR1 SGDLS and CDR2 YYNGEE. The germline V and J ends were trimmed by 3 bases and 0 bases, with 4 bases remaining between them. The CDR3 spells CASSAPSGNTIYF. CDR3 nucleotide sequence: TGTGCCAGCAGCGCCCCCTCTGGAAACACCATATATTTT.

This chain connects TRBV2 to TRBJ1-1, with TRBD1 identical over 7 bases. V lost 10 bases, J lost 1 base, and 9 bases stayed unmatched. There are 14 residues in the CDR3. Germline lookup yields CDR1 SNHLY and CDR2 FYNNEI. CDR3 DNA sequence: TGTGCCACCTCCGGACAGGCCCAGAACACTGAAGCTTTCTTT. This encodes CATSGQAQNTEAFF.

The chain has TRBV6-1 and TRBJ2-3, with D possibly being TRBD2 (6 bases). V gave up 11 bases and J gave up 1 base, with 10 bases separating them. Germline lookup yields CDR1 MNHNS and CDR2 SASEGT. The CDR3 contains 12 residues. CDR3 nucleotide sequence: TGTGCCTCCTGGGGGGGCACAGATACGCAGTATTTT. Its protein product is CASWGGTDTQYF.

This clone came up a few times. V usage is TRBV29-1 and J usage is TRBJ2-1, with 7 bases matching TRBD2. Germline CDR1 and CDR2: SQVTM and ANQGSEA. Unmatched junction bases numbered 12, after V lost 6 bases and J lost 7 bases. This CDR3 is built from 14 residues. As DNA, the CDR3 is TGCAGCGTGGGGGAGGTAGCGGGTGGGAATGAGCAGTTCTTC. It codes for CSVGEVAGGNEQFF.